This T cell receptor beta chain is drawn from a study of blood T cell repertoires in COVID-19. Study at large: The United States, Italy and Spain supplied acute and convalescent COVID-19 samples. The analysed material was cDNA or gDNA that came from T cells, B-cell-depleted T cells, or PBMCs.

In the authors' methods: For nucleated cells, counts were estimated from reference gene primer amplification. TCRdb's table, derived via immunoSEQ multiplex PCR, lists solely in-frame clones and lacks some. V and J calls plus clone size are reproduced from that table; the DNA served to infer D and trimming. The data hold some 150,000 clones, with around 76% observed a single time. In germline, CDR1 is SNHLY, CDR2 FYNNEI. The CDR3 has 12 amino acids. V was clipped by 6 bases and J by 7 bases, with 7 bases between them. The V and J genes are TRBV2 and TRBJ1-6, with D unclear. The specimen sequenced was peripheral blood. This clonotype was sampled from a woman in her 70s with acute or convalescent COVID-19. CDR3 region: CASRSRNSPLHF. The DNA of the CDR3 is TGTGCCAGCAGAAGCAGGAATTCACCCCTCCACTTT.